The TCR beta chain described here comes from a study of blood T cell repertoires in COVID-19. At the level of the study: Both acute and convalescent COVID-19 samples were obtained from the United States, Italy and Spain. The analysed material was cDNA or gDNA that came from T cells, B-cell-depleted T cells, or PBMCs.

V trimming: 2 bases; J trimming: 3 bases; junction bases outside the gene matches: 2. The germline V gene encodes CDR1 MGHDK and CDR2 SYGVNS. The CDR3 sequence is 15 residues long. Per the original methods: Amplifying reference gene primers gave estimates of nucleated cell counts. Sequencing was performed with immunoSEQ multiplex PCR; in TCRdb, only in-frame clones are kept and a portion is missing. The DNA gave D and trimming, while V, J and clone size come from that table. Of fewer than 150,000 clones listed, about three quarters are singletons. Source material: peripheral blood. The chain recombines TRBV25-1 with TRBJ2-5; the match to TRBD2 covers 11 bases. This TCR derives from a man aged 65 to 79 with acute or convalescent COVID-19. The CDR3 sequence is CASSELAGGKETQYF. CDR3 DNA sequence: TGTGCCAGCAGTGAACTAGCGGGGGGTAAAGAGACCCAGTACTTC.